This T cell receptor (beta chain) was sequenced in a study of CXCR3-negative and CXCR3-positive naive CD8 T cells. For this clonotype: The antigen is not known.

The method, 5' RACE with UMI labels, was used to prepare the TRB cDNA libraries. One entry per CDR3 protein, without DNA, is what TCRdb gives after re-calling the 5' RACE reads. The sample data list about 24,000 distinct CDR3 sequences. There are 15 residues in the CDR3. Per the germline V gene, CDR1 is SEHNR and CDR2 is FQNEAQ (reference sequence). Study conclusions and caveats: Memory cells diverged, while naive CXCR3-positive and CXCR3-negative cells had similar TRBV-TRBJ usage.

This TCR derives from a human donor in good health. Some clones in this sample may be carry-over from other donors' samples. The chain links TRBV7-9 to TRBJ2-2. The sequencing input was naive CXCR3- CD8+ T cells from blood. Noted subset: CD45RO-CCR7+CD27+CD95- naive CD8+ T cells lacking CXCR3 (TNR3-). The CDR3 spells CASSFPTQDTGELFF.